The clone carrying this TCR beta chain was found many times. V shed 4 bases and J 2 bases; nucleotides not matched to a gene: 3. The CDR3 totals 15 residues. Germline assignment: CDR1 LGHNA and CDR2 YSLEER. Next came a second PCR, run for about 6 to 12 cycles, which used a sample-barcoded 5' primer along with a J-beta primer mix. MiXCR, applied by TCRdb to the 5' RACE reads, yields one record per CDR3 protein. The table includes about 810,000 distinct CDR3 sequences, under 40% detected once. This record comes from a study of blood T cells in healthy people across ages. Sample donors were healthy Caucasian individuals that came from Russia, aged roughly 6 to 95.

This clonotype originated in a man aged 18 to 29 in good health. Sequencing was done on a sample of blood. The chain couples TRBV4-3 to TRBJ2-1; 9 nucleotides match TRBD1. DNA for the CDR3: TGCGCCAGCAGCCGCAGACAGGGGGCCTACAATGAGCAGTTCTTC. This codes for CASSRRQGAYNEQFF.